The rows below give T cell receptor beta chains drawn from one sample of a study of cytomegalovirus exposure and HLA in healthy donors. TCRdb's copy holds only in-frame clones and misses some; the assay was immunoSEQ multiplex PCR. The sample consists of about 140,000 clones, roughly 80% of them appearing once. Material for sequencing was PBMCs. Receptor source: a man younger than 40 in good health and CMV-seronegative. CDR3s include the opening cysteine and the closing phenylalanine or tryptophan. D genes are given only for firm matches. Clone size is shown for a subset of rows, as once, few, many or a class of expanded clone.

TRBV10-3,TRBJ1-3,-,TRBD1,TGTGCCATCCGACAGGGGAGAGCGGGAAACACCATATATTTT,CAIRQGRAGNTIYF
TRBV15,TRBJ1-1,-,-,TGTGCCACCAGAGTACAGGGTAGAGGGAACACTGAAGCTTTCTTT,CATRVQGRGNTEAFF
TRBV30,TRBJ2-2,-,TRBD1,TGTGCCTGTAGGGTCGGCAGGGGGACCGGGGAGCTGTTTTTT,CACRVGRGTGELFF
TRBV9,TRBJ2-5,-,TRBD2,TGTGCCAGCAGCGTTGCGGGAGGGCTTATTGAGACCCAGTACTTC,CASSVAGGLIETQYF
TRBV7-2,TRBJ1-4,-,TRBD1,TGTGCCAGCAGCCCACGGACAGGGGCAGGTGAAAAACTGTTTTTT,CASSPRTGAGEKLFF
TRBV19,TRBJ1-1,-,TRBD1,TGTGCCAGTATAAGGCAGGGGGAGACTGAAGCTTTCTTT,CASIRQGETEAFF
TRBV2,TRBJ2-5,once,TRBD2,TGTGCCAGGGGGAGACTAGCGGGAGGGTACCAAGAGACCCAGTACTTC,CARGRLAGGYQETQYF
TRBV15,TRBJ2-5,-,TRBD1,TGTGCCACCAGCGCGGGACAGGCAATAGAGACCCAGTACTTC,CATSAGQAIETQYF
TRBV28,TRBJ1-5,-,-,TGTGCCAGCAGTCTCCCACGGGGGGACAATCAGCCCCAGCATTTT,CASSLPRGDNQPQHF
TRBV30,TRBJ2-7,-,-,TGTGCCTGGAGTGTAGGCCTAGTTCCCGAGCAGTACTTC,CAWSVGLVPEQYF
TRBV6-1,TRBJ1-5,few,-,TGTGCCAGCAGGGAACCTCAGGGGATTTATAGCAATCAGCCCCAGCATTTT,CASREPQGIYSNQPQHF
TRBV7-9,TRBJ2-6,-,-,TGTGCCAGCAGCAGGACAATAAACTCTGGGGCCAACGTCCTGACTTTC,CASSRTINSGANVLTF
TRBV6-1,TRBJ2-7,-,-,TGTGCCAGCAGTCACGATAGACACTACGAGCAGTACTTC,CASSHDRHYEQYF
TRBV5-8,TRBJ2-2,-,TRBD1,TGTGCCAGCAGCTCGTACAGGGGGCGAGGTAGCGGGGAGCTGTTTTTT,CASSSYRGRGSGELFF
TRBV19,TRBJ2-7,once,-,TGTGCCAGTAGTACAGCACTGGACGGGATCGACGAGCAGTACTTC,CASSTALDGIDEQYF
TRBV7-2,TRBJ1-2,-,TRBD1,TGTGCCAGCAGCCCCGCCAGGGGGTTCGGGGGCTACACCTTC,CASSPARGFGGYTF
TRBV27,TRBJ2-7,-,-,TGTGCCAGCAGCACGAGGACAGAGCCTTACGAGCAGTACTTC,CASSTRTEPYEQYF
TRBV6-5,TRBJ2-3,once,-,TGTGCCAGCAGTTCCCAGACAGTTAGCACAGATACGCAGTATTTT,CASSSQTVSTDTQYF
TRBV5-1,TRBJ2-6,-,-,TGCGCCAGCAGATCACAGGTCTCTGGGGCCAACGTCCTGACTTTC,CASRSQVSGANVLTF
TRBV6-5,TRBJ1-5,-,TRBD1,TGTGCCAGCAGACAGGGGGCCGATCAGCCCCAGCATTTT,CASRQGADQPQHF
TRBV2,TRBJ1-6,-,-,TGTGCCAGCGGACAGACAGGCTCTGCACCCCTCCACTTT,CASGQTGSAPLHF
TRBV5-6,TRBJ1-3,-,-,TGTGCCAGCAGCTTGGATTTGCGGAACTCTGGAAACACCATATATTTT,CASSLDLRNSGNTIYF
TRBV19,TRBJ1-5,-,TRBD1,TGTGCCAGTAGTTCGTTCGGGCGAGGGGGCGAGGGAAATCAGCCCCAGCATTTT,CASSSFGRGGEGNQPQHF
TRBV6-5,TRBJ2-7,-,TRBD1,TGTGCCAGCAGTTACTCTCTGACAGGGGCAGGGGTCGAGCAGTACTTC,CASSYSLTGAGVEQYF
TRBV7-8,TRBJ2-5,few,-,TGTGCCAGCAGCTTTGGGGGGTCGGAGACCCAGTACTTC,CASSFGGSETQYF
TRBV18,TRBJ2-7,-,-,TGTGCCAGCTCACCCCAGGGGATAAGTTCCAACGAGCAGTACTTC,CASSPQGISSNEQYF
TRBV18,TRBJ2-1,-,-,TGTGCCAGCTCACCAACAAGCGACAATGAGCAGTTCTTC,CASSPTSDNEQFF
TRBV6-1,TRBJ2-3,few,-,TGTGCCAGCAGTGAATCTTGGGGCGCCGAGACAGATACGCAGTATTTT,CASSESWGAETDTQYF
TRBV2,TRBJ1-2,once,TRBD1,TGTGCCAGCAGTGACACAAGGGGACAGGGCTATGGCTACACCTTC,CASSDTRGQGYGYTF
TRBV19,TRBJ1-4,-,-,TGTGCCAGTAGTATAGGACAGCCAACTGCAACTAATGAAAAACTGTTTTTT,CASSIGQPTATNEKLFF
TRBV27,TRBJ2-7,-,-,TGTGCCAGCAGTAGGTTTCAGGGCACCTACGAGCAGTACTTC,CASSRFQGTYEQYF
TRBV4-2,TRBJ2-7,-,TRBD2,TGTGCCAGCAGCCAAGATTCCAGCGGGAGGTTCTCCTACGAGCAGTACTTC,CASSQDSSGRFSYEQYF
TRBV5-1,TRBJ2-2,-,-,TGCGCCAGCAGCTTGGGGCTAGCGAACACCGGGGAGCTGTTTTTT,CASSLGLANTGELFF
TRBV27,TRBJ2-1,-,TRBD2,TGTGCCAGCAGTTCCCTAGCGGGACTTGACAATGAGCAGTTCTTC,CASSSLAGLDNEQFF
TRBV6-6,TRBJ2-7,-,-,TGTGCCAGCAGTAGTGGGTGGGGACTTGACTACGAGCAGTACTTC,CASSSGWGLDYEQYF
TRBV11-2,TRBJ2-7,-,-,TGTGCCAGCAGCTTAGCCACCGGCGCGGGGACGGTTTACTACGAGCAGTACTTC,CASSLATGAGTVYYEQYF
TRBV30,TRBJ1-5,-,TRBD1,TGTGCCTGGAGTGCCTTCCCAGGGGGTAGCAATCAGCCCCAGCATTTT,CAWSAFPGGSNQPQHF
TRBV7-2,TRBJ1-6,-,-,TGTGCCAGCAGCCCCGGTGTACAGAATTCACCCCTCCACTTT,CASSPGVQNSPLHF
TRBV6-5,TRBJ2-7,few,TRBD1,TGTGCCAGCAGTTACTCGACAGGGGTTTACGAGCAGTACTTC,CASSYSTGVYEQYF
TRBV10-1,TRBJ2-1,-,TRBD2,TGCGCCAGCAGTCCGACTAGCGGGCGGAATGAGCAGTTCTTC,CASSPTSGRNEQFF
TRBV28,TRBJ2-2,-,TRBD2,TGTGCCATCCCGACTAGCGGGAGTGGCACCGGGGAGCTGTTTTTT,CAIPTSGSGTGELFF
TRBV7-2,TRBJ2-5,-,TRBD2,TGTGCCAGCAGCCTAGCTAGCGGGACAACGGAGACCCAGTACTTC,CASSLASGTTETQYF
TRBV6-6,TRBJ1-5,-,-,TGTGCCAGCAGATTGGGGACATATAGCAATCAGCCCCAGCATTTT,CASRLGTYSNQPQHF
TRBV25-1,TRBJ2-4,-,-,TGTGCCAGCACGGCCAAAAACATTCAGTACTTC,CASTAKNIQYF
TRBV10-3,TRBJ2-1,-,-,TGTGCCATCAGTGAGCCTTCGACTAGCTCCTACAATGAGCAGTTCTTC,CAISEPSTSSYNEQFF
TRBV10-3,TRBJ1-1,-,-,TGTGCCATCGCCGATGCGGGAGAGAACACTGAAGCTTTCTTT,CAIADAGENTEAFF
TRBV9,TRBJ1-2,-,-,TGTGCCAGCAGCGAGCGGGACACCTATGGCTACACCTTC,CASSERDTYGYTF
TRBV6-1,TRBJ2-2,once,TRBD2,TGTGCCAGCAGTGGAGGGACTAGCGGGAGCTCGACCGGGGAGCTGTTTTTT,CASSGGTSGSSTGELFF
TRBV10-3,TRBJ1-2,-,-,TGTGCCATCAGCCTTCATCTGGGCGGGTATGGCTACACCTTC,CAISLHLGGYGYTF
TRBV7-9,TRBJ2-7,-,TRBD2,TGTGCCAGCAGCTTAATCGGGACTAGCAGCTACGAGCAGTACTTC,CASSLIGTSSYEQYF
TRBV7-9,TRBJ2-1,-,TRBD1,TGTGCCAGCAGCTTAGTCGACAGGGGCGCCTACAATGAGCAGTTCTTC,CASSLVDRGAYNEQFF
TRBV30,TRBJ2-3,-,TRBD2,TGTGCCTGGAAGTCTAAACTAGCGGGGTACACAGATACGCAGTATTTT,CAWKSKLAGYTDTQYF
TRBV7-6,TRBJ2-1,-,TRBD2,TGTGCCAGCAGCCCGGGAAGGGGTAGCGGGGGGCGTAACTACAATGAGCAGTTCTTC,CASSPGRGSGGRNYNEQFF
TRBV7-9,TRBJ2-5,-,TRBD1,TGTGCCAGCAGCTCTTACAGGGGTAGAGAGACCCAGTACTTC,CASSSYRGRETQYF
TRBV6-5,TRBJ2-5,-,TRBD2,TGTGCCAGCAGTTCCCGACTAGCGGGGGAGACCCAGTACTTC,CASSSRLAGETQYF